These T cell receptor beta chains were read from a single sample in a study of tumor-infiltrating lymphocytes in primary liver carcinoma. TCRdb re-analysed the multiplex PCR reads in MiXCR, keeping a single row per CDR3 protein. The sample contains 300,000 to 400,000 distinct CDR3 sequences, 55% to 65% of which appear only once. The sequenced sample consisted of peripheral blood. These receptor sequences come from a man aged 35-49 years with primary liver carcinoma and hepatitis B virus infection. The CDR3 runs from the conserved cysteine through the conserved F or W. A D gene is named only where the DNA matches it firmly. Rows may omit the clone size; those that give it use once, few, many or a size class.

.,.,TRBJ1-2,TRBV28,CSSSSPPVRLNYGYTF,TGTTCCAGCAGTTCCCCCCCGGTCAGGCTAAACTATGGCTACACCTTT
TRBD2,few,TRBJ2-1,TRBV4-2,CASSPLAGSNEQFF,TGTGCCAGCAGCCCACTAGCGGGGTCCAATGAGCAGTTCTTC
TRBD1,.,TRBJ2-3,TRBV5-5,CTSSFGTVPDTQYF,TGTACCAGCAGCTTCGGGACAGTTCCAGATACGCAGTATTTT
TRBD1,.,TRBJ2-1,TRBV6-1,CASTPWGQGGDEQFF,TGTGCCAGCACACCCTGGGGACAGGGCGGAGATGAGCAGTTCTTC
TRBD1,few,TRBJ2-3,TRBV5-4,CASSLAGTGSTDTQYF,TGTGCCAGCAGCTTGGCCGGGACAGGGAGCACAGATACGCAGTATTTT
.,.,TRBJ2-7,TRBV5-1,CASRIDYKQYF,TGCGCCAGCAGGATTGACTACAAGCAGTACTTC
.,.,TRBJ2-7,TRBV5-1,CASSVQGDSGMAYEQYF,TGCGCCAGCAGCGTGCAGGGGGACTCGGGAATGGCTTACGAGCAGTACTTC
.,.,TRBJ2-7,TRBV4-3,CASSQAVGTTLSYKQYF,TGCGCCAGCAGCCAAGCCGTGGGGACCACGCTCTCCTACAAGCAGTACTTC
.,.,TRBJ2-7,TRBV10-2,CTSSESGPLSYEQYF,TGCACCAGCAGTGAGTCGGGACCACTCTCCTACGAGCAGTACTTC
.,.,TRBJ2-7,TRBV6-2/TRBV6-3,CASSYPITTREQYF,TGTGCCAGCAGTTATCCCATAACCACCCGGGAGCAGTACTTC
.,.,TRBJ2-5,TRBV7-9,CASSLVEETQYF,TGTGCCAGCAGCTTAGTCGAAGAGACCCAGTACTTC
.,few,TRBJ2-2,TRBV7-8,CASSFGVNTGELFF,TGTGCCAGCAGCTTCGGGGTGAACACCGGGGAGCTGTTTTTT
.,.,TRBJ1-2,TRBV11-2,CASSLARLFGYTF,TGTGCCAGCAGCTTAGCGCGACTATTTGGCTACACCTTC
.,.,TRBJ1-1,TRBV10-1,CASSESRGLVNTEAFF,TGCGCCAGCAGTGAGTCGAGGGGTTTGGTGAACACTGAAGCTTTCTTT
TRBD2,.,TRBJ2-3,TRBV7-3,CASSSGTSWSTDTQYF,TGTGCCAGCAGCTCCGGGACTAGCTGGAGCACAGATACGCAGTATTTT
.,.,TRBJ1-5,TRBV6-1,CASSEAGGSNQPQLF,TGTGCCAGCAGTGAAGCGGGGGGGAGCAATCAGCCCCAGCTGTTT
.,.,TRBJ1-4,TRBV4-1,CASSHGLVAGEKLFF,TGCGCCAGCAGCCATGGACTGGTGGCAGGTGAAAAACTGTTTTTT
.,.,TRBJ1-2,TRBV5-4,CASSFCRGVGGYTF,TGTGCCAGCAGCTTCTGCAGGGGAGTGGGTGGCTACACCTTC
TRBD2,.,TRBJ2-3,TRBV28,CASSFLAGYTDMQYF,TGTGCCAGCAGTTTCCTAGCGGGTTACACCGATATGCAGTATTTT